This T cell receptor (beta chain) was profiled in a study of CD8 T cells in Susac syndrome. Findings and limits, study-wide: The study conceded that its TCR sequencing and HLA analysis involved relatively few individuals.

The germline V gene encodes CDR1 SGHTA and CDR2 FQGTGA. Trimming removed 4 bases at V and 6 bases at J, with 16 bases between. This CDR3 has 15 residues. Random hexamers were used to reverse transcribe the RNA input (roughly 0.5 to 1 ug). One entry per CDR3 protein results from TCRdb running MiXCR on the immunoSEQ multiplex PCR reads. Among around 130,000 distinct CDR3 sequences listed, roughly 95% were seen once. TCR beta sequencing was performed on blood CD8+ and CD4+ T cells. Negative isolation was applied to CD8+ and CD4+ T cells, and FACS enrichment was applied to TEMRA cells. About this clonotype: Its antigen is undetermined.

The receptor was derived from a human donor with multiple sclerosis. J is TRBJ2-1 and V is TRBV7-3; tentatively, D is TRBD1 or TRBD2 (5 bases each). Sequencing input: CD4+ T cells from PBMCs. The CDR3 region has the DNA TGTGCCAGCAGCTCTGGACAAGGGAGAGGCAATGAGCAGTTCTTC. Residues: CASSSGQGRGNEQFF.